The 9 T cell receptor beta chains below all came from one sample that was sequenced in a study of blood T cell repertoires in COVID-19. TCRdb's copy holds only in-frame clones and misses some; the assay was immunoSEQ multiplex PCR. Among tens of thousands of clones listed, 70% to 85% were seen once. The sample was peripheral blood. All receptors come from a woman aged 55-70 years with acute or convalescent COVID-19.

This clone was recorded only once. The rearrangement joins TRBV2 to TRBJ2-3, with 11 bases matching TRBD2. Germline V gene data show CDR1 as SNHLY and CDR2 as FYNNEI. There are 15 residues in the CDR3. Unmatched junction bases numbered 6, after V lost 4 bases and J lost 6 bases. In nucleotides, the CDR3 is TGTGCCAGCAGTGCCTTAGCGGGAGGGAGTGATACGCAGTATTTT. Encoded protein: CASSALAGGSDTQYF.

In this sample, this clone turned up a few times. The chain uses TRBV19 and TRBJ1-5; perhaps TRBD1 as D (5 bases). V gave up 5 bases and J gave up 1 base, with 12 bases separating them. This CDR3 contains 15 residues. The germline gives CDR1 LNHDA, CDR2 SQIVND (reference sequence). The CDR3: CASSFSGRSNQPQHF. The CDR3 DNA reads as TGTGCCAGTAGTTTTTCAGGGCGAAGCAATCAGCCCCAGCATTTT.

The V call is TRBV9, the J call TRBJ1-5; no firm D call. The V gene lost 4 bases and the J gene lost 8 bases, with 13 bases spanning the gap. CDR1 is SGDLS, CDR2 YYNGEE, per germline. This CDR3 comprises 13 residues. The chain's CDR3 is CASSSGGEEPQHF. The DNA of the CDR3 is TGTGCCAGCAGCTCGGGCGGGGAGGAGCCCCAGCATTTT.

The rearrangement joins TRBV5-1 to TRBJ1-1; a weak D match, TRBD1 (6 bases). The V end was cut by 4 bases, the J end by 1 base, with 11 bases between. The length of the CDR3 is 14 residues. Germline-derived CDR1 and CDR2 are SGHRS and YFSETQ. CDR3 in amino acids: CASSPGHTNTEAFF. The CDR3, as DNA: TGCGCCAGCAGCCCGGGACATACGAACACTGAAGCTTTCTTT.

V and J are TRBV7-3 and TRBJ2-1, with TRBD2 matching 8 bases. The CDR3 length is 16 residues. V lost 4 bases and J lost 7; bases outside the gene matches: 12. CDR1 and CDR2 (germline): SGHTA, FQGTGA. CDR3 nucleotides: TGTGCCAGCAGCTCCCAAGCGGGAGTTCTGGGGAATGAGCAGTTCTTC. This encodes CASSSQAGVLGNEQFF.

The chain combines TRBV10-3 with TRBJ2-1; the match to TRBD2 covers 16 bases. The CDR3 runs to 17 residues. In germline, CDR1 is ENHRY, CDR2 SYGVKD. J gave up 5 bases and V 2 bases, and 3 bases lay outside the gene matches. This chain's CDR3 is CAISETGTSGGDNEQFF. In nucleotides, the CDR3 is TGTGCCATCAGTGAGACGGGGACTAGCGGGGGGGACAATGAGCAGTTCTTC.

V gene TRBV19 combines with J gene TRBJ1-5; maybe TRBD1 (5 bases). V was pared by 4 bases and J by 0 bases, with 10 bases between. The germline V gene encodes CDR1 LNHDA and CDR2 SQIVND (reference sequence). This CDR3 spans 15 amino acids. CDR3 in amino acids: CASSRQSYSNQPQHF. The DNA for the CDR3 is TGTGCCAGTAGTAGACAGTCTTATAGCAATCAGCCCCAGCATTTT. Full variable domain (remainder filled in from reference TRBV19 and TRBJ1-5): DGGITQSPKYLFRKEGQNVTLSCEQNLNHDAMYWYRQDPGQGLRLIYYSQIVNDFQKGDIAEGYSVSREKKESFPLTVTSAQKNPTAFYLCASSRQSYSNQPQHFGDGTRLSIL.

The J gene is TRBJ1-5, the V gene TRBV6-1; no clear D gene. The germline V gene encodes CDR1 MNHNS and CDR2 SASEGT. This CDR3 is 15 amino acids long. V lost 0 bases and J lost 3, with 9 bases in between. In DNA, the CDR3 is TGTGCCAGCAGTGAAGCGCACAGCCTCAATCAGCCCCAGCATTTT. Its protein is CASSEAHSLNQPQHF.

The genes are TRBV13 and TRBJ1-6, with TRBD1 matching over 7 bases. CDR1 and CDR2 from the germline V gene are PRHDT and FYEKMQ (reference sequence). This CDR3 contains 16 residues. The J segment lost 7 bases and the V segment lost 2 bases, leaving 8 bases of the junction unmatched. The CDR3 region is CASSLRTGQTNSPLHF. As DNA, the CDR3 is TGTGCCAGCAGCTTACGGACGGGACAGACGAATTCACCCCTCCACTTT. The complete variable domain, with remaining parts taken from reference TRBV13 and TRBJ1-6, reads AAGVIQSPRHLIKEKRETATLKCYPIPRHDTVYWYQQGPGQDPQFLISFYEKMQSDKGSIPDRFSAQQFSDYHSELNMSSLELGDSALYFCASSLRTGQTNSPLHFGNGTRLTVT.